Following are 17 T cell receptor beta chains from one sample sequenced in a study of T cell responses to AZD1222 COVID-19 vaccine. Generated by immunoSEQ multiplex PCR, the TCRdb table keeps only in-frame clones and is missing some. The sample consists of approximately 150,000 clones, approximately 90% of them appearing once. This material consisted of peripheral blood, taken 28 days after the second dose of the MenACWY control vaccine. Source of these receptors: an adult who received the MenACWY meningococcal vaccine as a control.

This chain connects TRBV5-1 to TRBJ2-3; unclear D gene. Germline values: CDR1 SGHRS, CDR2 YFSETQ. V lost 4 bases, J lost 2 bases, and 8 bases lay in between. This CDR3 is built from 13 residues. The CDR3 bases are TGCGCCAGCAGCGGCGGATACACAGATACGCAGTATTTT. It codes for CASSGGYTDTQYF.

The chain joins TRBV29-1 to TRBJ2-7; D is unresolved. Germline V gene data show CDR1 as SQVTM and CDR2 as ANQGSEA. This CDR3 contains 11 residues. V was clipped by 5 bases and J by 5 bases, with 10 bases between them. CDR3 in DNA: TGCAGCGTTTTCGACGGAAACGAGCAGTACTTC. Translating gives CSVFDGNEQYF.

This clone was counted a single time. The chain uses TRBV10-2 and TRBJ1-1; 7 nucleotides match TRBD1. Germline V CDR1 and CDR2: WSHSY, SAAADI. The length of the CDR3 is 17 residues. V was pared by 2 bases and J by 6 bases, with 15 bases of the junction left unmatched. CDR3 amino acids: CASSEGLLGGARPEAFF. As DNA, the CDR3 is TGCGCCAGCAGTGAGGGTCTCTTAGGGGGCGCGCGCCCTGAAGCTTTCTTT.

As DNA, the CDR3 is TGTGCCAGTAGTATAGGCCGAACGAGGCAGCGGGAGGGTTACGAGCAGTACTTC. Translation: CASSIGRTRQREGYEQYF. V is TRBV19 and J is TRBJ2-7, with 10 positions matching TRBD2. V was clipped by 1 base and J by 4 bases; unmatched bases: 13. This CDR3 has 18 residues. Germline V gives CDR1 LNHDA, CDR2 SQIVND (reference sequence).

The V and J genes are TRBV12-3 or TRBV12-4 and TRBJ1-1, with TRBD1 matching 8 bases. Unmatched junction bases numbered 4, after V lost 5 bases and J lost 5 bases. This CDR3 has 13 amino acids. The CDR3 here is CASSLHRGTEAFF. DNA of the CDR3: TGTGCCAGCAGTCTCCACAGGGGGACTGAAGCTTTCTTT.

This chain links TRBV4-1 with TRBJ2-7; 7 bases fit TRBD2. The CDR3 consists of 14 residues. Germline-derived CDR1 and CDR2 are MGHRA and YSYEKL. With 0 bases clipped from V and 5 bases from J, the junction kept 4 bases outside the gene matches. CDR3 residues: CASSQEAGVDEQYF. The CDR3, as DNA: TGCGCCAGCAGCCAAGAGGCGGGAGTCGACGAGCAGTACTTC.

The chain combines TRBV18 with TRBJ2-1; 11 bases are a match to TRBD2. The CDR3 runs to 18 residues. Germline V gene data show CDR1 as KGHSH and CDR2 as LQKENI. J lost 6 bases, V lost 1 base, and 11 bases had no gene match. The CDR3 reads CASSPLAGGPLDTNEQFF. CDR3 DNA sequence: TGTGCCAGCTCACCACTAGCGGGAGGGCCCTTGGACACCAATGAGCAGTTCTTC.

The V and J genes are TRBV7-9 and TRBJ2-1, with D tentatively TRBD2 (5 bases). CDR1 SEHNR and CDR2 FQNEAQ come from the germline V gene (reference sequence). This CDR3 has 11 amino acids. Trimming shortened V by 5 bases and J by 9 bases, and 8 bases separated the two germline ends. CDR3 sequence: CASSQSGEQFF. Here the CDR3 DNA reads TGTGCCAGCAGCCAAAGCGGTGAGCAGTTCTTC.

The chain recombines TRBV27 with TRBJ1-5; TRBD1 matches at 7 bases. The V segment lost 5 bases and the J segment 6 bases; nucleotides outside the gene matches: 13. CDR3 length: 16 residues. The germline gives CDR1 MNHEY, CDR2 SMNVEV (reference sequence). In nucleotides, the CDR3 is TGTGCCAGCAGTCCACGGACCGGGACAGAAGGTCAGCCCCAGCATTTT. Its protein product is CASSPRTGTEGQPQHF.

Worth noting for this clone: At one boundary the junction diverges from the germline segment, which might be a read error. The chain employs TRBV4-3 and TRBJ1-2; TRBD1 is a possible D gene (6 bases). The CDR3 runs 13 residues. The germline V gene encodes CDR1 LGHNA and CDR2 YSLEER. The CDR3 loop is CASSPGTNYGYTF. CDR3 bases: TGCGCCAGCAGCCCCGGGACAAACTACGGCTACACCTTC.

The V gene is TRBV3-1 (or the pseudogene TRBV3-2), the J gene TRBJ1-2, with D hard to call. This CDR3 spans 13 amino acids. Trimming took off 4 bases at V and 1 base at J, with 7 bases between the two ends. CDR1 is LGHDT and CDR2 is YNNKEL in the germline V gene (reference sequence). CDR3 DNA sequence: TGTGCCAGCAGCCTTAGGGATAACTATGGCTACACCTTC. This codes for CASSLRDNYGYTF.

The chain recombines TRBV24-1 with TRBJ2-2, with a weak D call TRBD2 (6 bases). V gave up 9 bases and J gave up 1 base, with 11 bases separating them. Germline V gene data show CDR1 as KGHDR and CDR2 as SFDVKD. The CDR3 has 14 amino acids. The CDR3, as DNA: TGTGCCACCGCGGGGACTGTGAACACCGGGGAGCTGTTTTTT. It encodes CATAGTVNTGELFF.

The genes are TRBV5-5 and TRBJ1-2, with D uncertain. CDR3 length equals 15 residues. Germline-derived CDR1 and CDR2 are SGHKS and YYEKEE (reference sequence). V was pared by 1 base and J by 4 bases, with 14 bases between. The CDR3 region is CASSLSLGSLYGYTF. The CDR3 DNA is TGTGCCAGCAGCTTGTCCCTAGGGAGCCTCTATGGCTACACCTTC. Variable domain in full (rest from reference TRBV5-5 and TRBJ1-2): DAGVTQSPTHLIKTRGQQVTLRCSPISGHKSVSWYQQVLGQGPQFIFQYYEKEERGRGNFPDRFSARQFPNYSSELNVNALLLGDSALYLCASSLSLGSLYGYTFGSGTRLTVV.

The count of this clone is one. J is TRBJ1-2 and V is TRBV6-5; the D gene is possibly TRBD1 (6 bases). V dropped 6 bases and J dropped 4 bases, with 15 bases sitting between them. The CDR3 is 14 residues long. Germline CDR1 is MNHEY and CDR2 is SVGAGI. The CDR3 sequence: CASRAGTQPYGYTF. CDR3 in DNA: TGTGCCAGCAGGGCCGGGACACAACCCTATGGCTACACCTTC.

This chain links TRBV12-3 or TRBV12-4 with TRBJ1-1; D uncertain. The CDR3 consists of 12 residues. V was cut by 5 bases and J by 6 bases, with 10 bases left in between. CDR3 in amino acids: CASSPNPPEAFF. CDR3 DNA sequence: TGTGCCAGCAGTCCAAACCCGCCTGAAGCTTTCTTT.

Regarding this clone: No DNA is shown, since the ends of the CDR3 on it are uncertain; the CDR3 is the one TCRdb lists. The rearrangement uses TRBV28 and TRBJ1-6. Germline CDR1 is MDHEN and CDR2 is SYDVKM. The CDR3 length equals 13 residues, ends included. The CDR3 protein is CASTSGVNSPLHF.

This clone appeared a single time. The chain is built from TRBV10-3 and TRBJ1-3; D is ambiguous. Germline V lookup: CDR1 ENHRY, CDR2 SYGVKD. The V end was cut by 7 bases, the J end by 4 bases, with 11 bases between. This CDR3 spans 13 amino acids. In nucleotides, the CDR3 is TGTGCCATCACACACTCTTCGGGAAACACCATATATTTT. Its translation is CAITHSSGNTIYF.